This TCR beta chain was sequenced in a study of blood T cell repertoires in COVID-19 (dated by TCRdb to between 2020 and 2021). General notes on the study: Samples from collaborators originated in the United States, Italy and Spain and spanned both the acute and convalescent phases of COVID-19. Where HLA class I and class II types were available, the types were taken from metadata supplied by the sample provider, not from assay-based typing. The prospective study material was composed of cDNA or gDNA derived from T cells, B-cell-depleted T cells, or PBMCs. The dataset comprised deeply sampled blood TCRbeta repertoires from subjects exposed to, actively infected with, or recovered from COVID-19. Nearly every sample came with metadata listing a de-identified subject ID, COVID-19 status, age in years and sex. The repertoires were made available in a free public database intended to serve as a resource for research on the immune response to SARS-CoV-2. Samples came from the ongoing ImmuneRACE study (first 160 participants) plus 1,254 subjects from 6 global collaborators.

TCRbeta CDR3 regions were amplified from genomic DNA by means of the immunoSEQ Assay, a bias-controlled multiplex PCR. The paper's data handling went like this. Nucleated cell counts per sample were estimated from amplification of reference gene primers within the assay. Sequence reads were collapsed and filtered to measure the absolute abundance of every unique TCRbeta CDR3 rearrangement. For each sample, productive Simpson clonality was calculated by taking the square root of Simpson's diversity index across productive rearrangements. TCRdb's version of the immuneACCESS table is confined to in-frame rearrangements and falls short of the full clone set. An unresolved V gene accounts for under half of the shortfall where checked; the remainder is of unknown origin. That table is the source of V, J and clone size, and D and trimming were worked out from the DNA. Within this sample are approximately 500,000 clones, with about 89% of them counted one time only. The ten largest clones capture less than 9.5% of the sample.

One collaborating source in Seattle enrolled patients during active infection and followed them longitudinally through the course of disease. Each collaborating institution followed its own protocols to collect whole blood in K2EDTA tubes. For TCRbeta analysis, collaborators shipped samples as frozen whole blood, isolated PBMCs, or DNA extracted from either of those sample types. General findings and caveats noted by the study authors: Clinical and demographic metadata were provided uncurated, with the amount varying by source and participant.

CDR1 and CDR2, looked up from the germline V gene, are SGHDT and YYEEEE. V was cut back by 5 bases and J by 4 bases, leaving a gap of 5 bases between them. CDR3 length: 11 amino acids, cysteine to phenylalanine. The CDR3 DNA has 33 bases and is translated from base 1. Turning to this clone: No antigen is known for it. Base quality data are lacking; no much larger clone is found one base away.

This TCR derives from a woman between 45 and 65 years old with COVID-19, enrolled during active disease. The sequenced sample consisted of peripheral blood. Recombination joined TRBV5-6 with TRBJ2-3, with no confident D gene call. The CDR3 sequence is CASSNADTQYF. Read as DNA, the sequence is TGTGCCAGCAGTAATGCAGATACGCAGTATTTT.